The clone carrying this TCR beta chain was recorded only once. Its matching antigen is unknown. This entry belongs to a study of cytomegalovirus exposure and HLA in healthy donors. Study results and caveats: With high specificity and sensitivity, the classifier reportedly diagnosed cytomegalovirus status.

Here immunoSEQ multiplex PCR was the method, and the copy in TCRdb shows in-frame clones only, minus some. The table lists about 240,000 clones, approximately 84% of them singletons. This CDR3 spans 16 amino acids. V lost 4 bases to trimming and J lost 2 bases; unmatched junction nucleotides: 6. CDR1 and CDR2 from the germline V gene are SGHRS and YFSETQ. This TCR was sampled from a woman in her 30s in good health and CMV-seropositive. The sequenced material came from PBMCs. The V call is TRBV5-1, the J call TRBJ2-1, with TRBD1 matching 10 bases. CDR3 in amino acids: CASSIRTGGAYNEQFF. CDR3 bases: TGCGCCAGCAGCATCCGGACAGGGGGGGCCTACAATGAGCAGTTCTTC. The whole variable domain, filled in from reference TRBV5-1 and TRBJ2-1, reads KAGVTQTPRYLIKTRGQQVTLSCSPISGHRSVSWYQQTPGQGLQFLFEYFSETQRNKGNFPGRFSGRQFSNSRSEMNVSTLELGDSALYLCASSIRTGGAYNEQFFGPGTRLTVL.